The 24 T cell receptor beta chains presented below share a single source sample, sequenced in a study of blood T cell repertoires in COVID-19 (dated by TCRdb to 2018 to 2020). The protocol used for the library was the immunoSEQ multiplex PCR assay. The table was pulled from immuneACCESS by TCRdb, which kept in-frame rearrangements only. Such tables lose some clones; where checked, under half of the loss comes from unresolved V genes, and the rest has no known cause. The sample has 150,000 to 200,000 clones on record, over 75% of them singletons. About 6.5% of the sample lies in the top ten. The sequenced material came from peripheral blood. Receptor source: a man in his 70s with active or convalescent COVID-19.

This chain uses TRBV19 with TRBJ2-2, with D possibly being TRBD2 (5 bases). This CDR3 is built from 15 residues. Germline V gives CDR1 LNHDA, CDR2 SQIVND (reference sequence). V dropped 5 bases and J dropped 4 bases, with 14 bases sitting between them. The CDR3 reads CASSYSGLSTGELFF. The CDR3 DNA reads TGTGCCAGTAGTTACTCCGGACTGAGCACCGGGGAGCTGTTTTTT.

The J gene is TRBJ2-7, the V gene TRBV29-1; TRBD1 agrees at 7 bases. The CDR3 runs 12 residues. Looked up from germline, CDR1 is SQVTM and CDR2 is ANQGSEA. V lost 3 bases and J lost 5; bases outside the gene matches: 4. CDR3 sequence: CSVEGQGDEQYF. The CDR3 DNA is TGCAGCGTTGAGGGGCAGGGGGACGAGCAGTACTTC.

Only a few counts were recorded for this clone. The chain couples TRBV11-3 to TRBJ2-1; possible D gene TRBD2, 6 bases. The CDR3 covers 14 residues. V gave up 1 base and J gave up 10 bases, with 14 bases separating them. Looked up from germline, CDR1 is SGHNT and CDR2 is YENEEA. The DNA for the CDR3 is TGTGCCAGCAGCTTAGGGGAGGCCCAAGGGGAGCAGTTCTTC. As protein: CASSLGEAQGEQFF.

The chain is built from TRBV6-5 and TRBJ2-5; D call uncertain. V shed 2 bases and J shed 5 bases, with 9 bases lying between them. Germline CDR1 is MNHEY and CDR2 is SVGAGI. This CDR3 is 13 amino acids long. CDR3: CASSYVSAETQYF. The CDR3 region has the DNA TGTGCCAGCAGTTACGTAAGCGCGGAGACCCAGTACTTC.

This chain links TRBV5-1 with TRBJ2-7; D gene uncertain. V lost 0 bases to trimming and J lost 0 bases, with 13 bases between them. Germline V gene sequence: CDR1 SGHRS, CDR2 YFSETQ. CDR3 length equals 16 residues. For the CDR3, the DNA is TGCGCCAGCAGCTTGGAGCCCAGGCATTCCTCCTACGAGCAGTACTTC. Its translation: CASSLEPRHSSYEQYF.

The chain employs TRBV4-1 and TRBJ2-7, with TRBD2 as a possible D gene (5 bases). This CDR3 is built from 14 residues. The germline gives CDR1 MGHRA, CDR2 YSYEKL. V was cut by 0 bases and J by 1 base, with 7 bases left in between. The CDR3 protein is CASSQETRSYEQYF. CDR3 nucleotides: TGCGCCAGCAGCCAAGAAACTAGATCCTACGAGCAGTACTTC.

The chain uses TRBV3-1 (or the pseudogene TRBV3-2) and TRBJ2-3, with 7 bases identical to TRBD2. This CDR3 is built from 16 residues. The V gene end was trimmed by 6 bases and the J gene end by 3 bases; junction bases not matched to a gene: 12. Germline CDR1 is LGHDT and CDR2 is YNNKEL (reference sequence). The CDR3 protein is CASSLTGGSSTDTQYF. In DNA form, the CDR3 reads TGTGCCAGCAGTCTGACTGGCGGGAGTAGTACAGATACGCAGTATTTT.

This clone was counted a single time. This chain links TRBV5-6 with TRBJ2-7, with 14 bases matching TRBD2. The CDR3 contains 17 residues. Germline V CDR1 and CDR2: SGHDT, YYEEEE. V lost 0 bases, J lost 5 bases, and 7 bases stayed unmatched. The CDR3 nucleotides are TGTGCCAGCAGCTTGGGACTAGCGGGAGGGCCTAGCCACGAGCAGTACTTC. This sequence encodes CASSLGLAGGPSHEQYF.

This chain joins TRBV21-1 and TRBJ2-7; the table's D gene call, TRBD2, was not cross checked with the DNA. TRBV21-1 is classified as a pseudogene. This CDR3 comprises 16 residues. This CDR3 reads CASSESGTRISYEQYF. The CDR3 DNA is TGTGCCAGCAGCGAGAGCGGGACAAGGATATCCTACGAGCAGTACTTC.

The chain combines TRBV5-4 with TRBJ1-5; 7 positions agree with TRBD1. This CDR3 is 14 amino acids long. With V trimmed by 0 bases and J by 6 bases, 3 bases remained unmatched. Germline V gene lookup returns CDR1 SGHNT and CDR2 YYREEE (reference sequence). DNA for the CDR3: TGTGCCAGCAGCTTGGAGCCAGGGGGTCAGCCCCAGCATTTT. Translated, it gives CASSLEPGGQPQHF. Combining the CDR3 with reference TRBV5-4 and TRBJ1-5 gives the whole variable domain ETGVTQSPTHLIKTRGQQVTLRCSSQSGHNTVSWYQQALGQGPQFIFQYYREEENGRGNFPPRFSGLQFPNYSSELNVNALELDDSALYLCASSLEPGGQPQHFGDGTRLSIL.

The chain links TRBV19 to TRBJ2-3, with D unresolved. CDR3 length equals 12 residues. CDR1 LNHDA and CDR2 SQIVND come from the germline V gene (reference sequence). The V gene lost 5 bases and the J gene lost 3 bases, with 6 bases spanning the gap. The CDR3 spells CASSARTDTQYF. The CDR3 region has the DNA TGTGCCAGTAGTGCGCGGACAGATACGCAGTATTTT.

The chain joins TRBV3-1 (or the pseudogene TRBV3-2) to TRBJ1-1; D is perhaps TRBD1 (6 bases). In germline, CDR1 is LGHDT, CDR2 YNNKEL (reference sequence). Trimming cost V 1 base and J 6 bases, with 15 bases left between them. The CDR3 is made up of 15 amino acids. The CDR3 bases are TGTGCCAGCAGCCAAGTAAAGAGGGGGGGTTCTGAAGCTTTCTTT. Protein: CASSQVKRGGSEAFF.

The chain links TRBV2 to TRBJ1-2; 7 nucleotides line up with TRBD1. From germline, CDR1 is SNHLY and CDR2 FYNNEI. CDR3 size: 13 residues. V shed 5 bases, J shed 8 bases, and the junction held 8 bases outside the gene matches. This CDR3 is CASSYSGTEGYTF. For the CDR3, the DNA is TGTGCCAGCAGTTACTCCGGGACAGAAGGCTACACCTTC. The variable domain in full, completed from reference TRBV2 and TRBJ1-2, reads EPEVTQTPSHQVTQMGQEVILRCVPISNHLYFYWYRQILGQKVEFLVSFYNNEISEKSEIFDDQFSVERPDGSNFTLKIRSTKLEDSAMYFCASSYSGTEGYTFGSGTRLTVV.

The table lists this clone with a count of one. The chain combines TRBV27 with TRBJ1-4; 7 bases agree with TRBD1. Unmatched junction bases numbered 12, after V lost 5 bases and J lost 3 bases. The germline V gene encodes CDR1 MNHEY and CDR2 SMNVEV (reference sequence). This CDR3 is built from 17 residues. The CDR3 region has the DNA TGTGCCAGCAGTCCGTATCCACAGGGGTGGGCTAATGAAAAACTGTTTTTT. Protein product: CASSPYPQGWANEKLFF.

V is TRBV4-3 and J is TRBJ1-4, with D possibly matching TRBD1 (6 bases). The CDR3 contains 14 residues. Germline lookup yields CDR1 LGHNA and CDR2 YSLEER. V dropped 4 bases and J dropped 4 bases, with 10 bases sitting between them. CDR3 in DNA: TGCGCCAGCAGCCGACAGGCTGTTAATGAAAAACTGTTTTTT. Translated: CASSRQAVNEKLFF.

Concerning this clone itself: The sample contains more than one DNA sequence encoding this CDR3. V is TRBV7-2 and J is TRBJ2-5, with D unresolved. V lost 2 bases and J 1 base, leaving 8 bases between the germline ends. Germline V gene lookup returns CDR1 SGHTA and CDR2 FQGNSA. The CDR3 runs 14 residues. The CDR3 region has the DNA TGTGCCAGCAGCTTATTCGGCGGCCAAGAGACCCAGTACTTC. Protein: CASSLFGGQETQYF. Complete variable domain (other parts from reference TRBV7-2 and TRBJ2-5): GAGVSQSPSNKVTEKGKDVELRCDPISGHTALYWYRQSLGQGLEFLIYFQGNSAPDKSGLPSDRFSAERTGGSVSTLTIQRTQQEDSAVYLCASSLFGGQETQYFGPGTRLLVL.

CDR3 sequence reads: CASSALGVSGELFF. The CDR3 DNA sequence: TGTGCCAGCAGCGCGTTAGGGGTATCCGGGGAGCTGTTTTTT. The chain employs TRBV9 and TRBJ2-2; D possibly corresponds to TRBD1 (5 bases). Per the germline V gene, CDR1 is SGDLS and CDR2 is YYNGEE. The V end lost 3 bases, the J end lost 6 bases, and 12 bases lay between the germline ends. CDR3 size: 14 residues.

This chain uses TRBV3-1 (or the pseudogene TRBV3-2) with TRBJ2-1, with a weak D call TRBD1 (5 bases). This CDR3 region has 16 residues. V dropped 2 bases and J dropped 4 bases, with 15 bases sitting between them. Germline CDR1 LGHDT, CDR2 YNNKEL (reference sequence). As DNA, the CDR3 is TGTGCCAGCAGCCAACCTGGACACAACATATACAATGAGCAGTTCTTC. Protein: CASSQPGHNIYNEQFF.

The chain has TRBV9 and TRBJ2-7; 8 bases agree with TRBD1. The CDR3 loop spans 15 amino acids. V lost 0 bases, J lost 4 bases, and 6 bases stayed unmatched. Germline V gene lookup returns CDR1 SGDLS and CDR2 YYNGEE. The DNA for the CDR3 is TGTGCCAGCAGCGTAGGTCAGGGGGCGCCGTACGAGCAGTACTTC. This codes for CASSVGQGAPYEQYF.

The rearrangement uses TRBV9 and TRBJ1-1, with D maybe TRBD1 (6 bases). V lost 3 bases and J lost 1, with 16 bases in between. The CDR3 contains 16 residues. Looked up from germline, CDR1 is SGDLS and CDR2 is YYNGEE. The CDR3 DNA reads TGTGCCAGCAGCGCCCCCGGGGGGCTGGAGAACACTGAAGCTTTCTTT. Encoded protein: CASSAPGGLENTEAFF.

This chain joins TRBV10-1 and TRBJ2-1; TRBD2 matches at 7 bases. Germline V CDR1 and CDR2: WNHNN, SYGVQD (reference sequence). J gave up 7 bases and V 4 bases, and 4 bases lay outside the gene matches. The CDR3 runs to 13 residues. In DNA form, the CDR3 reads TGCGCCAGCAGTGCGGGAGCGGGGAATGAGCAGTTCTTC. This encodes CASSAGAGNEQFF.

The V call is TRBV2, the J call TRBJ2-3; 11 positions agree with TRBD1. CDR1 SNHLY and CDR2 FYNNEI come from the germline V gene. The CDR3 is 15 residues long. The ends lost 10 bases at V and 4 bases at J; junction bases unmatched: 10. The CDR3 loop reads CATGPGQGVADTQYF. The CDR3 nucleotides read TGTGCCACCGGCCCGGGACAGGGGGTCGCAGATACGCAGTATTTT.

V gene TRBV9 combines with J gene TRBJ2-5, with 9 bases lining up with TRBD2. V shed 2 bases, J shed 2 bases, and the junction held 4 bases outside the gene matches. The V gene's germline CDR1 is SGDLS and CDR2 YYNGEE. The CDR3 covers 15 residues. In nucleotides, the CDR3 is TGTGCCAGCAGCGTTGCTGCGGGAGGGCAAGAGACCCAGTACTTC. Translation: CASSVAAGGQETQYF.

This clone occurred once. This chain connects TRBV23-1 to TRBJ2-1, with TRBD2 identical over 12 bases. TRBV23-1 carries the ORF label, with uncertain function. The CDR3 runs 18 residues. J lost 7 bases, V lost 3 bases, and 13 bases had no gene match. CDR3 loop: CASSHPQRLAGVVNEQFF. In nucleotides, the CDR3 is TGCGCCAGCAGTCATCCACAGCGACTAGCGGGAGTGGTTAATGAGCAGTTCTTC.